Shown below are 23 T cell receptor beta chains from a single sample sequenced in a study of blood T cell repertoires in COVID-19. The protocol was immunoSEQ multiplex PCR, while the TCRdb copy is restricted to in-frame clones and leaves out a portion. The repertoire consists of approximately 12,000 clones, with around nine tenths occurring once and the leading ten covering 10% to 11%. The sample consisted of peripheral blood. The receptor set was obtained from a human donor in a cohort sampled during active COVID-19.

The V call is TRBV7-9, the J call TRBJ1-5; D is unclear. The CDR3 has 13 residues. V lost 5 bases and J lost 7, with 12 bases in between. Germline V gene lookup returns CDR1 SEHNR and CDR2 FQNEAQ (reference sequence). The CDR3 loop is CASSPGFEQPQHF. CDR3 in DNA: TGTGCCAGCAGCCCCGGGTTCGAGCAGCCCCAGCATTTT.

The J gene is TRBJ2-5, the V gene TRBV5-1; D not resolved. The CDR3 covers 14 residues. Trimming pared 1 base from V and 2 bases from J, leaving 9 bases between. The germline V gene has CDR1 SGHRS and CDR2 YFSETQ. The CDR3 is CASSLSMPQETQYF. CDR3 DNA: TGCGCCAGCAGCTTGTCTATGCCGCAAGAGACCCAGTACTTC.

The rearrangement uses TRBV5-1 and TRBJ1-1; 11 bases match TRBD1. Germline trimming cut 4 bases from V and 5 bases from J; bases unmatched to any gene: 10. The CDR3 has 16 amino acids. The V gene's germline CDR1 is SGHRS and CDR2 YFSETQ. CDR3 bases: TGCGCCAGCAGCGCGGACAGGGGGCGAATCGGGACTGAAGCTTTCTTT. This gives the protein CASSADRGRIGTEAFF.

This chain connects TRBV6-5 to TRBJ1-2; possibly TRBD1 for D (6 bases). V gave up 7 bases and J gave up 0 bases, with 15 bases separating them. The germline gives CDR1 MNHEY, CDR2 SVGAGI. The CDR3 is 15 amino acids. CDR3 sequence (DNA): TGTGCCAGCATGGGGGGGGGCACGGCTAACTATGGCTACACCTTC. Its translation: CASMGGGTANYGYTF.

V gene TRBV6-6 combines with J gene TRBJ2-7, with 11 bases identical to TRBD1. The CDR3 totals 15 residues. The junction had 7 bases not matched to a gene; V was cut back by 2 bases and J by 7 bases. Germline assignment: CDR1 MNHNY and CDR2 SVGAGI (reference sequence). CDR3 region: CASSYEGQGAGEQYF. DNA of the CDR3: TGTGCCAGCAGTTACGAAGGACAGGGGGCGGGGGAGCAGTACTTC.

The rearrangement uses TRBV4-1 and TRBJ2-7; D may be TRBD1 (6 bases). The CDR3 loop spans 15 amino acids. Trimming took 1 base from V and 2 from J, leaving 12 bases between them. Germline loops: CDR1 MGHRA, CDR2 YSYEKL. The CDR3 DNA reads TGCGCCAGCAGCCAAGGGACAGACTCAACCTACGAGCAGTACTTC. Translation gives CASSQGTDSTYEQYF.

The chain is built from TRBV6-6 and TRBJ2-6; TRBD1 aligns across 8 bases. The CDR3 loop spans 18 amino acids. CDR1 and CDR2 from the germline V gene are MNHNY and SVGAGI (reference sequence). Unmatched junction bases numbered 13, after V lost 8 bases and J lost 1 base. DNA of the CDR3: TGTGCCAGCCGTCGAAAGGGACAGGAATCATCTGGGGCCAACGTCCTGACTTTC. Protein: CASRRKGQESSGANVLTF.

The rearrangement links TRBV19 to TRBJ1-5; D unresolved. This CDR3 is 16 amino acids long. Germline CDR1 LNHDA, CDR2 SQIVND (reference sequence). V was trimmed by 5 bases and J by 0 bases, leaving 14 bases between them. CDR3 sequence (DNA): TGTGCCAGTAGTTACTCCGGAGGTTCTAGCAATCAGCCCCAGCATTTT. It encodes CASSYSGGSSNQPQHF.

The J gene is TRBJ1-1, the V gene TRBV3-1 (or the pseudogene TRBV3-2); a weak D match, TRBD1 (6 bases). V lost 2 bases to trimming and J lost 1 base, with 11 bases between them. CDR1 and CDR2 from the germline V gene are LGHDT and YNNKEL (reference sequence). CDR3 length equals 15 residues. This chain's CDR3 is CASSQMQGPNTEAFF. CDR3 coding DNA: TGTGCCAGCAGCCAAATGCAGGGGCCGAACACTGAAGCTTTCTTT.

V is TRBV6-5 and J is TRBJ1-2, with TRBD1 matching 9 bases. V gave up 5 bases and J gave up 4 bases; unmatched junction bases: 8. This CDR3 spans 15 amino acids. The germline V gene has CDR1 MNHEY and CDR2 SVGAGI. For the CDR3, the DNA is TGTGCCAGCAGTCCGGACAGGGGATGGAGCTATGGCTACACCTTC. This encodes CASSPDRGWSYGYTF.

V and J are TRBV5-6 and TRBJ2-3; maybe TRBD2 (7 bases). From germline, CDR1 is SGHDT and CDR2 YYEEEE. The CDR3 sequence is 13 residues long. V gave up 4 bases and J gave up 4 bases, with 10 bases separating them. CDR3 loop: CASSGGGADTQYF. The CDR3 DNA reads as TGTGCCAGCAGCGGAGGGGGGGCAGATACGCAGTATTTT.

The chain is built from TRBV27 and TRBJ1-6; 9 nucleotides agree with TRBD1. Germline lookup yields CDR1 MNHEY and CDR2 SMNVEV (reference sequence). The junction had 7 bases not matched to a gene; V was cut back by 4 bases and J by 9 bases. The CDR3 is made up of 15 amino acids. CDR3 bases: TGTGCCAGCAGTTCCAGCGACAGGGGGGTTTCACCCCTCCACTTT. Its translation is CASSSSDRGVSPLHF.

This chain connects TRBV19 to TRBJ2-1; 10 positions agree with TRBD2. The V gene end was trimmed by 3 bases and the J gene end by 3 bases; junction bases not matched to a gene: 8. The length of the CDR3 is 17 residues. Per germline, CDR1 LNHDA and CDR2 SQIVND (reference sequence). CDR3 DNA sequence: TGTGCCAGTAGTATTAGCTCTAGCGGGGGCCTCTACAATGAGCAGTTCTTC. Protein: CASSISSSGGLYNEQFF.

V is TRBV27 and J is TRBJ2-1, with D uncertain. This CDR3 is 14 amino acids long. Germline loops: CDR1 MNHEY, CDR2 SMNVEV (reference sequence). The V and J ends lost 6 bases and 6 bases respectively, with 15 bases between them. The CDR3: CASSMINGGNEQFF. In nucleotides, the CDR3 is TGTGCCAGCAGCATGATAAACGGTGGCAATGAGCAGTTCTTC.

The chain is built from TRBV5-1 and TRBJ2-3, with 10 bases lining up with TRBD2. Trimming at V came to 4 bases and at J to 7 bases, leaving 6 bases not matched to a gene. This CDR3 region has 14 residues. Looked up from germline, CDR1 is SGHRS and CDR2 is YFSETQ. The CDR3 DNA is TGCGCCAGCAGCCCCAGCGGGGGGGGACATACGCAGTATTTT. It encodes CASSPSGGGHTQYF.

The genes are TRBV6-5 and TRBJ1-2, with 9 nucleotides matching TRBD1. V shed 6 bases, J shed 7 bases, and the junction held 9 bases outside the gene matches. Germline V gene data show CDR1 as MNHEY and CDR2 as SVGAGI. This CDR3 has 14 residues. The chain's CDR3 is CASRGRTGGSGYTF. The CDR3 coding sequence is TGTGCCAGCAGGGGGCGTACAGGGGGCAGTGGCTACACCTTC.

This sequence joins TRBV4-1 and TRBJ2-3, with D possibly matching TRBD2 (6 bases). V lost 0 bases to trimming and J lost 6 bases, with 10 bases between them. This CDR3 spans 14 amino acids. Germline V gene lookup returns CDR1 MGHRA and CDR2 YSYEKL. DNA for the CDR3: TGCGCCAGCAGCCAAGACTGGGGGAGGGATACGCAGTATTTT. Amino acids: CASSQDWGRDTQYF.

The rearrangement links TRBV29-1 to TRBJ2-6; 9 nucleotides line up with TRBD1. Germline CDR1 and CDR2: SQVTM and ANQGSEA. This CDR3 has 15 residues. The junction had 5 bases not matched to a gene; V was cut back by 6 bases and J by 2 bases. CDR3 DNA sequence: TGCAGCGTCCGACAGGGGGGTACTGGGGCCAACGTCCTGACTTTC. Protein product: CSVRQGGTGANVLTF.

The chain has TRBV5-4 and TRBJ1-1; D uncertain. The CDR3 extends over 13 amino acids. V gave up 3 bases and J gave up 2 bases, with 8 bases separating them. Germline V lookup: CDR1 SGHNT, CDR2 YYREEE (reference sequence). The CDR3 loop reads CASSSGLNTEAFF. DNA for the CDR3: TGTGCCAGCAGCTCCGGTCTCAACACTGAAGCTTTCTTT.

CDR3 protein: CASSQAGQGTTGNTIYF. The CDR3 DNA follows: TGCGCCAGCAGCCAAGCGGGACAGGGTACAACTGGAAACACCATATATTTT. The rearrangement uses TRBV4-1 and TRBJ1-3; 9 bases are shared with TRBD1. Germline V gene sequence: CDR1 MGHRA, CDR2 YSYEKL. Trimming cost V 1 base and J 2 bases; bases outside gene matches: 6. This CDR3 comprises 17 residues.

The rearrangement joins TRBV27 to TRBJ1-6; possibly TRBD1 for D (5 bases). Trimming took off 8 bases at V and 7 bases at J, with 18 bases between the two ends. Germline lookup yields CDR1 MNHEY and CDR2 SMNVEV (reference sequence). The CDR3 contains 15 residues. CDR3 nucleotide sequence: TGTGCCAGCCGGGGGGTTTTGGGGGGAAATTCACCCCTCCACTTT. Translated: CASRGVLGGNSPLHF.

This chain connects TRBV10-1 to TRBJ1-4; 11 bases align to TRBD1. The V gene end was trimmed by 8 bases and the J gene end by 5 bases; junction bases not matched to a gene: 10. The CDR3 runs to 16 residues. CDR1 is WNHNN and CDR2 is SYGVQD in the germline V gene (reference sequence). Here the CDR3 DNA reads TGCGCCAGCCCCTCGGGGACAGGGGGAAGAAATGAAAAACTGTTTTTT. Amino acids: CASPSGTGGRNEKLFF.

V gene TRBV4-1 combines with J gene TRBJ2-1; TRBD2 matches at 12 bases. Germline assignment: CDR1 MGHRA and CDR2 YSYEKL. The CDR3 consists of 16 residues. The J segment lost 6 bases and the V segment lost 2 bases, leaving 5 bases of the junction unmatched. The CDR3 here is CASSQRTSGGSNEQFF. CDR3 sequence (DNA): TGCGCCAGCAGCCAAAGAACTAGCGGGGGGTCCAATGAGCAGTTCTTC.